Shown below are 4 T cell receptor beta chains from a single sample sequenced in a study of blood T cell repertoires in COVID-19. Data came from immunoSEQ multiplex PCR; TCRdb stores just in-frame clones and leaves some out. The sample has 200,000 to 300,000 clones; 75% to 90% are singletons. Sequencing was carried out using peripheral blood. These receptors all stem from a man aged 55 to 70 who had recovered from COVID-19.

The rearrangement links TRBV4-1 to TRBJ1-2; D possibly corresponds to TRBD1 (6 bases). Germline lookup yields CDR1 MGHRA and CDR2 YSYEKL. The CDR3 is 14 residues long. V was clipped by 1 base and J by 8 bases, with 14 bases between them. CDR3 nucleotides: TGCGCCAGCAGCCAAGGATTGGGGGCGCGAGGCTACACCTTC. It translates to CASSQGLGARGYTF.

In DNA form, the CDR3 reads TGTGCCAGTAGCGCGGTTTTTTCTGCAACTAATGAAAAACTGTTTTTT. It yields the protein CASSAVFSATNEKLFF. The gene calls are TRBV19 and TRBJ1-4; D is uncertain. The CDR3 runs 16 residues. From germline, CDR1 is LNHDA and CDR2 SQIVND (reference sequence). The V end was cut by 6 bases, the J end by 0 bases, with 14 bases between. Supplemented by reference TRBV19 and TRBJ1-4, the full variable domain reads DGGITQSPKYLFRKEGQNVTLSCEQNLNHDAMYWYRQDPGQGLRLIYYSQIVNDFQKGDIAEGYSVSREKKESFPLTVTSAQKNPTAFYLCASSAVFSATNEKLFFGSGTQLSVL.

The chain is built from TRBV9 and TRBJ2-1; 8 nucleotides align to TRBD2. The CDR3 sequence is 15 residues long. Germline CDR1 and CDR2: SGDLS and YYNGEE. V shed 4 bases, J shed 4 bases, and the junction held 7 bases outside the gene matches. CDR3 sequence reads: CASSPNGGAYNEQFF. Written as DNA, the CDR3 is TGTGCCAGCAGCCCAAACGGGGGGGCATACAATGAGCAGTTCTTC.

The V call is TRBV19, the J call TRBJ2-3, with a tentative D call TRBD2 (6 bases). Trimming pared 3 bases from V and 6 bases from J, leaving 13 bases between. This CDR3 is 14 amino acids long. Germline CDR1 is LNHDA and CDR2 is SQIVND (reference sequence). The CDR3 here is CASSMGGDDDTQYF. In DNA form, the CDR3 reads TGTGCCAGTAGTATGGGCGGGGATGACGATACGCAGTATTTT.